This TCR beta chain was obtained from a study of blood T cell repertoires in COVID-19. Participants' own reports of clinical history determined their cohort assignment. In the 2 weeks before study entry, exposed participants met a COVID-19 case, which was PCR-confirmed or clinician-diagnosed. Germline CDR1 SGDLS, CDR2 YYNGEE. Trimming pared 3 bases from V and 2 bases from J, leaving 15 bases between. The CDR3 covers 16 residues. Data came from immunoSEQ multiplex PCR; TCRdb stores just in-frame clones and leaves some out. The data show 200,000 to 250,000 clones, around nine tenths seen once. The rearrangement joins TRBV9 to TRBJ2-1; TRBD1 is a possible D gene (6 bases). The receptor's source is a woman in her 30s who had been exposed to COVID-19. Sequencing used PBMCs or T cells enriched from blood (not recorded which). The CDR3 here is CASSAGQQGTYNEQFF. CDR3 sequence (DNA): TGTGCCAGCAGCGCCGGTCAACAGGGCACCTACAATGAGCAGTTCTTC.